This entry features one T cell receptor (beta chain) sequence. Its cognate antigen is unknown. The data originate from a study of cytomegalovirus exposure and HLA in healthy donors. Clones were read by immunoSEQ multiplex PCR, and TCRdb kept only the in-frame ones, dropping some. The sample carries over 200,000 clones, 85% to 90% recorded once. CDR1 and CDR2 (germline): SNHLY, FYNNEI. The V and J ends lost 4 bases and 0 bases, in that order; junction bases with no gene match: 9. The CDR3 loop spans 16 amino acids. The study's findings and limits: The study recorded 160 or so TCR beta chains that were cytomegalovirus-associated. It was found in a later analysis that first-cohort TCR clusters tended to co-occur in the 120 validation repertoires.

This clonotype was obtained from a woman between 18 and 29 years old in good health and CMV-seronegative. The rearrangement links TRBV2 to TRBJ2-7, with 7 nucleotides matching TRBD1. Sequenced sample: PBMCs. The DNA for the CDR3 is TGTGCCAGCAGTGGGGACAGCCAAAATCCCTCCTACGAGCAGTACTTC. Its protein product is CASSGDSQNPSYEQYF.